The clone carrying this T cell receptor beta chain appeared a few times. These data are taken from a study of T-cell memory formation after mild COVID-19. TCRdb reprocessed the 5' RACE reads with MiXCR, giving one entry per CDR3 protein. The sample has about 500,000 distinct CDR3 sequences; about 20% are singletons. The germline CDR1 and CDR2 sequences are GTSNPN and SVGIG (reference sequence). CDR3 length: 15 residues. Trimming took off 0 bases at V and 4 bases at J, with 15 bases between the two ends. The V and J genes are TRBV30 and TRBJ1-1; D is perhaps TRBD1 (5 bases). The receptor comes from an adult woman who had mild COVID-19 (a few samples of this study predate the infection). Cell type and time point are not known. Sequences were obtained from PBMCs or a T cell subset sorted from them (not recorded which). CDR3 loop: CAWSVLGGDGTEAFF. The CDR3 nucleotides read TGTGCCTGGAGTGTCCTGGGGGGGGATGGCACTGAAGCTTTCTTT.